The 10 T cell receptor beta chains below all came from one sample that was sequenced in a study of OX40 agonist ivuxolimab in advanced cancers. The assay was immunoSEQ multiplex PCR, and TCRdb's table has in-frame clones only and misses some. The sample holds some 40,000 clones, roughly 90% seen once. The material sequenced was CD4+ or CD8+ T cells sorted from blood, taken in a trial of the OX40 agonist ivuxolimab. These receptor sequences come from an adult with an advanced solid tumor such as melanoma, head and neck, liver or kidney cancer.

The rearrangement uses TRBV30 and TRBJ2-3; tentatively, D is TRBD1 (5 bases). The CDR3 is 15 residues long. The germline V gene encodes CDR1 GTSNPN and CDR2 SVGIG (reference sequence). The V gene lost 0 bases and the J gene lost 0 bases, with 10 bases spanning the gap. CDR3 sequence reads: CAWSVSGLSTDTQYF. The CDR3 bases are TGTGCCTGGAGTGTATCAGGGCTCAGCACAGATACGCAGTATTTT.

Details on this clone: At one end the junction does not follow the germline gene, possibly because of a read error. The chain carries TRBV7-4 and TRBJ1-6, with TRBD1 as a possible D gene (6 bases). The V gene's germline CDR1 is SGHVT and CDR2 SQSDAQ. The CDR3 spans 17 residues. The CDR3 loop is CASEALAVPGHHSPLHF. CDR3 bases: TGTGCCAGCGAGGCCCTCGCCGTGCCGGGACACCATTCGCCCCTCCACTTT.

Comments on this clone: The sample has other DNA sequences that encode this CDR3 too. CDR3 amino acids: CASSLGVSYEQYF. CDR3 bases: TGTGCCAGCAGCTTAGGGGTCTCCTACGAGCAGTACTTC. The V and J genes are TRBV11-2 and TRBJ2-7; D call uncertain. CDR1 SGHAT and CDR2 FQNNGV come from the germline V gene. The germline V and J ends were trimmed by 1 base and 0 bases, with 4 bases remaining between them. The CDR3 is 13 amino acids.

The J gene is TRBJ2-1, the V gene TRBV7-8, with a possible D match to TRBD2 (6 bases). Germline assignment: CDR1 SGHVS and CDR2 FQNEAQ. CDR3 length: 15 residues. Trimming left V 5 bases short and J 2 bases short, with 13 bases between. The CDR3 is CASSPPGGPYNEQFF. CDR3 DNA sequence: TGTGCCAGCAGCCCCCCAGGAGGGCCCTACAATGAGCAGTTCTTC.

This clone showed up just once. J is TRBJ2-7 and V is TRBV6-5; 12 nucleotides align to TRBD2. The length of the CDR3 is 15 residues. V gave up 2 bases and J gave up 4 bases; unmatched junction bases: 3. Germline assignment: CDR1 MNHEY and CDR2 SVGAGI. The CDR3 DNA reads TGTGCCAGCAGTTACGGGACTAGCGGGTTTTACGAGCAGTACTTC. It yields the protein CASSYGTSGFYEQYF.

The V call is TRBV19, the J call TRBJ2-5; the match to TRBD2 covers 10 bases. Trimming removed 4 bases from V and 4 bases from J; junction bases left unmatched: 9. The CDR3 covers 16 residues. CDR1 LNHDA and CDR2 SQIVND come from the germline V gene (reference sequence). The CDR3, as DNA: TGTGCCAGTAGTACAACCGGGACTAGCGCTGCAGAGACCCAGTACTTC. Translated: CASSTTGTSAAETQYF.

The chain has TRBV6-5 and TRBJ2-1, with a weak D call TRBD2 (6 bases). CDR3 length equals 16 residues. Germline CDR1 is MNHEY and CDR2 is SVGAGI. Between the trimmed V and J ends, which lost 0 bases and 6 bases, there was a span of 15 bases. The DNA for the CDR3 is TGTGCCAGCAGTTACTCGACTTCGGGGGACGGCAATGAGCAGTTCTTC. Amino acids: CASSYSTSGDGNEQFF.

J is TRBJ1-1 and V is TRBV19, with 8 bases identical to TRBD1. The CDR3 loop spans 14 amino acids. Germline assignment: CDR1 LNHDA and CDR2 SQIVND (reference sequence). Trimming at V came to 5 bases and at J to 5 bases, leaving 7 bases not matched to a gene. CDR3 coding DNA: TGTGCCAGTAGTCTCCAGGGGGCAGGGACTGAAGCTTTCTTT. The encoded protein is CASSLQGAGTEAFF.

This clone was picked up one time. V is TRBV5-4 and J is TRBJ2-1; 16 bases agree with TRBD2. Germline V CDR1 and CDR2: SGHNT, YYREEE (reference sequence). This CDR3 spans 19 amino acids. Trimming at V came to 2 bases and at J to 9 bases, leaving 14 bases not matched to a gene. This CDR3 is CASSFLGTSGRAGFGEQFF. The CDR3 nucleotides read TGTGCCAGCAGCTTCCTAGGGACTAGCGGGAGGGCCGGATTTGGTGAGCAGTTCTTC.

The CDR3 DNA sequence: TGTGCCAGCTCCGAAGGAGTCGCCCCTACAGATACGCAGTATTTT. Residues: CASSEGVAPTDTQYF. V and J are TRBV9 and TRBJ2-3; D unclear. V dropped 7 bases and J dropped 3 bases, with 18 bases sitting between them. CDR1 and CDR2 (germline): SGDLS, YYNGEE. The CDR3 totals 15 residues.